A selection of T cell receptor beta chains follows, all from one sample in a study of OX40 agonist ivuxolimab in advanced cancers. TCRdb's copy holds only in-frame clones and misses some; the assay was immunoSEQ multiplex PCR. The sample holds over 75,000 clones, more than 80% seen once. The sequencing used CD4+ or CD8+ T cells sorted from blood, collected in a trial of the OX40 agonist ivuxolimab. These receptors were taken from an adult with an advanced solid tumor such as melanoma, head and neck, liver or kidney cancer. Each CDR3 is given with its conserved first and last residue. The D gene is left open where the match is weak. Only some rows state a clone size, as once, few, many or a class for expanded clones.

cdr3_aa cdr3_nt d_call j_call v_call clone_size
CASRGGRNTEAFF TGTGCCAGCAGGGGGGGTAGAAACACTGAAGCTTTCTTT NA TRBJ1-1 TRBV6-6 NA
CSLYRGHNQPQHF TGCAGCCTCTACAGGGGGCACAATCAGCCCCAGCATTTT TRBD1 TRBJ1-5 TRBV29-1 few
CAWNKDTEAFF TGTGCCTGGAATAAGGACACTGAAGCTTTCTTT NA TRBJ1-1 TRBV30 NA
CASSLGGEYGTYNSPLHF TGTGCCAGCAGCTTAGGAGGGGAATACGGGACCTATAATTCACCCCTCCACTTT NA TRBJ1-6 TRBV7-9 NA
CASSVQGSGTDTQYF TGTGCCAGTAGTGTACAGGGGAGTGGGACAGATACGCAGTATTTT TRBD1 TRBJ2-3 TRBV19 NA
CASSVRTGYYEQYF TGTGCCAGCAGTGTCCGGACAGGGTACTACGAGCAGTACTTC TRBD1 TRBJ2-7 TRBV2 NA
CASSRDRGLNEQFF TGCGCCAGCAGCCGGGACAGGGGGCTCAATGAGCAGTTCTTC TRBD1 TRBJ2-1 TRBV4-1 NA
CASSSGTGVYEQYF TGTGCCAGCAGTTCGGGGACAGGGGTCTACGAGCAGTACTTC TRBD1 TRBJ2-7 TRBV6-5 NA
CASSHIQAGELFF TGCGCCAGCAGCCATATTCAAGCCGGGGAGCTGTTTTTT NA TRBJ2-2 TRBV4-1 NA
CASSRKGTEAFF TGTGCCAGCAGCCGGAAGGGGACTGAAGCTTTCTTT NA TRBJ1-1 TRBV7-6 NA
CASSLPKDGISTDTQYF TGTGCCAGCAGCTTACCCAAAGACGGAATCAGCACAGATACGCAGTATTTT NA TRBJ2-3 TRBV7-9 NA
CASSQEGQGNEKLFF TGTGCCAGCAGTCAGGAAGGACAGGGTAATGAAAAACTGTTTTTT TRBD1 TRBJ1-4 TRBV6-6 NA
CASSLVTGATDTQYF TGTGCCAGCAGTTTAGTGACGGGGGCGACAGATACGCAGTATTTT NA TRBJ2-3 TRBV27 NA
CASSPRTSGSFSYEQYF TGTGCCAGCAGCCCCCGGACTAGCGGGAGCTTCTCCTACGAGCAGTACTTC TRBD2 TRBJ2-7 TRBV9 NA
CASRGANLVEAFF TGTGCCAGTAGGGGGGCGAATTTGGTTGAAGCTTTCTTT NA TRBJ1-1 TRBV19 NA
CASSLAVAGRPYEQYF TGTGCCAGCAGCTTAGCGGTGGCCGGACGGCCCTACGAGCAGTACTTC NA TRBJ2-7 TRBV7-9 NA
CASSVVWDPTEGANVLTF TGTGCCAGCAGCGTAGTGTGGGACCCCACGGAGGGGGCCAACGTCCTGACTTTC NA TRBJ2-6 TRBV9 NA
CASSEGREATYEQYF TGCGCCAGCAGTGAAGGGCGGGAGGCAACCTACGAGCAGTACTTC TRBD2 TRBJ2-7 TRBV10-1 NA
CASSLESGIGYTF TGTGCCAGCAGCTTAGAGTCAGGGATCGGCTACACCTTC NA TRBJ1-2 TRBV7-8 NA
CASSVGLRVRYEKLFF TGTGCCAGCAGCGTAGGTCTTAGGGTGCGCTATGAAAAACTGTTTTTT NA TRBJ1-4 TRBV9 NA
CASSQVATGLGTLVETQYF TGCGCCAGCAGCCAAGTCGCTACCGGACTAGGTACCCTGGTGGAGACCCAGTACTTC TRBD2 TRBJ2-5 TRBV4-1 NA
CASSQGLAGGYEQFF TGTGCCAGCAGCCAGGGACTAGCGGGAGGGTATGAGCAGTTCTTC TRBD2 TRBJ2-1 TRBV7-3 NA
CASSVSGATEAFF TGTGCCAGCAGCGTATCAGGGGCCACTGAAGCTTTCTTT NA TRBJ1-1 TRBV9 NA
CASSSEGGANVLTF TGTGCCAGCAGCTCCGAGGGTGGGGCCAACGTCCTGACTTTC NA TRBJ2-6 TRBV5-4 NA
CASSLGLDYNEQFF TGTGCCAGCAGCTTGGGACTTGACTACAATGAGCAGTTCTTC NA TRBJ2-1 TRBV5-5 NA
CASSLNRGAFF TGTGCCAGCAGCTTGAACAGGGGAGCTTTCTTT TRBD1 TRBJ1-1 TRBV7-9 NA
CASSPTPGLAFFNEQFF TGCGCCAGCAGCCCGACTCCGGGACTAGCGTTCTTCAATGAGCAGTTCTTC TRBD2 TRBJ2-1 TRBV4-1 NA
CASSVGWGDIQYF TGTGCCAGCAGCGTAGGCTGGGGGGACATTCAGTACTTC NA TRBJ2-4 TRBV9 once
CASSLSLGQSSYEQYF TGTGCCAGCAGTTTATCGCTCGGACAGAGCTCCTACGAGCAGTACTTC NA TRBJ2-7 TRBV28 NA
CASSFTTSGRTKGNEQFF TGTGCCAGCAGCTTCACGACTAGCGGGAGGACGAAAGGGAATGAGCAGTTCTTC TRBD2 TRBJ2-1 TRBV11-3 NA
CASSTLDSPTSYEQYF TGTGCCAGCAGTACCTTGGACAGCCCGACCTCCTACGAGCAGTACTTC NA TRBJ2-7 TRBV6-9 NA
CAWSQTGNTEAFF TGTGCCTGGAGTCAAACGGGGAACACTGAAGCTTTCTTT NA TRBJ1-1 TRBV30 NA
CASSHGAAGNTIYF TGCGCCAGCAGCCACGGGGCAGCTGGAAACACCATATATTTT NA TRBJ1-3 TRBV4-1 NA
CASSLVGVNTGELFF TGTGCCAGCAGCTTGGTCGGGGTGAACACCGGGGAGCTGTTTTTT NA TRBJ2-2 TRBV5-6 NA
CASSLELGDRASYGYTF TGCGCCAGCAGCTTGGAGTTGGGCGACAGAGCCTCTTATGGCTACACCTTC NA TRBJ1-2 TRBV5-1 NA
CASSQVSTEAFF TGTGCCAGCAGCCAAGTGAGCACTGAAGCTTTCTTT NA TRBJ1-1 TRBV4-2 NA
CASSQETGGGYGYTF TGTGCCAGCAGCCAGGAGACAGGGGGAGGGTATGGCTACACCTTC TRBD1 TRBJ1-2 TRBV4-2 NA
CAISESLLAGGGEKFF TGTGCCATCAGTGAGTCTCTACTAGCGGGAGGGGGAGAAAAGTTCTTC TRBD2 TRBJ2-1 TRBV10-3 NA
CSVHGTAMTEQYF TGCAGCGTTCACGGGACCGCTATGACCGAGCAGTACTTC NA TRBJ2-7 TRBV29-1 NA
CASSESRGSTDTQYF TGTGCCAGCAGTGAGTCCCGAGGCAGCACAGATACGCAGTATTTT NA TRBJ2-3 TRBV6-4 few
CASSSPGTGGRNEQFF TGTGCCAGCAGTTCCCCCGGGACAGGGGGTCGCAATGAGCAGTTCTTC TRBD1 TRBJ2-1 TRBV28 NA
CASSLGGMQYF TGCGCCAGCAGCTTGGGAGGGATGCAGTACTTC NA TRBJ2-7 TRBV5-1 NA
CASSPPLRDTEAFF TGTGCCAGCTCACCACCACTGCGGGACACTGAAGCTTTCTTT NA TRBJ1-1 TRBV18 NA
CASSRQDYEQYF TGTGCCAGCAGCCGGCAGGACTACGAGCAGTACTTC NA TRBJ2-7 TRBV11-2 NA
CASSTVAGCTDTQYF TGTGCCAGCTCAACTGTAGCGGGCTGCACAGATACGCAGTATTTT TRBD2 TRBJ2-3 TRBV18 NA
CASSSAGTGEGYTF TGTGCCAGCAGCAGTGCCGGGACAGGGGAAGGCTACACCTTC TRBD1 TRBJ1-2 TRBV27 NA
CATSYRDRAANYGYTF TGTGCCACCAGCTACCGGGACAGGGCAGCTAACTATGGCTACACCTTC TRBD1 TRBJ1-2 TRBV15 NA
CASSFGQGTLYEQYF TGTGCCAGCAGTTTTGGACAGGGGACGCTATACGAGCAGTACTTC TRBD1 TRBJ2-7 TRBV27 NA
CASSLGGDTGELFF TGTGCCAGCAGTTTAGGGGGCGACACCGGGGAGCTGTTTTTT TRBD1 TRBJ2-2 TRBV6-4 medium-sized
CASSPPGPGETQYF TGTGCCAGCAGCCCGCCGGGACCCGGGGAGACCCAGTACTTC NA TRBJ2-5 TRBV7-9 NA
CASNRVGNYGYTF TGTGCCTCGAACAGGGTAGGGAACTATGGCTACACCTTC NA TRBJ1-2 TRBV30 once
CASSQVGFYEQYF TGCGCCAGCAGCCAAGTGGGGTTTTACGAGCAGTACTTC NA TRBJ2-7 TRBV4-1 NA
CASSPIESGELFF TGTGCCAGCTCACCAATAGAAAGCGGGGAGCTGTTTTTT NA TRBJ2-2 TRBV18 NA
CASSRYSVGPGNTIYF TGTGCCAGCAGCCGATACAGCGTGGGACCTGGAAACACCATATATTTT NA TRBJ1-3 TRBV7-6 NA
CASSLDGVTGSGSDYGYTF TGTGCCAGCAGCTTAGACGGGGTGACAGGGTCCGGTAGTGACTATGGCTACACCTTC TRBD1 TRBJ1-2 TRBV7-9 NA